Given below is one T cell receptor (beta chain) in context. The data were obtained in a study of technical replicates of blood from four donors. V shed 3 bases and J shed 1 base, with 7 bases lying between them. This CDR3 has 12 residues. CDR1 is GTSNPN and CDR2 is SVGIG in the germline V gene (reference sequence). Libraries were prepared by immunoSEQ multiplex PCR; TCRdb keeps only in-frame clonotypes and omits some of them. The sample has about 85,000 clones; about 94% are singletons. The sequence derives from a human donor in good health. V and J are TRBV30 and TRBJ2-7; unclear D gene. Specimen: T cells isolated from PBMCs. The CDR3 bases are TGTGCCTGGAGCCAGTTATCCTACGAGCAGTACTTC. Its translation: CAWSQLSYEQYF.